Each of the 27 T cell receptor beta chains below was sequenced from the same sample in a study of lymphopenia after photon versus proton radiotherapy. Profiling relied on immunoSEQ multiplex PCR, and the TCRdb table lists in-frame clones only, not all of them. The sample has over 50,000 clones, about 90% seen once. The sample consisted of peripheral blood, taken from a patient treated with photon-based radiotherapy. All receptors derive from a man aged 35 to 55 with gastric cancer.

This chain's CDR3 is CASSRGEAFF. The CDR3 bases are TGTGCCAGCAGTCGCGGTGAAGCTTTCTTT. The chain joins TRBV28 to TRBJ1-1; D unclear. Germline V gives CDR1 MDHEN, CDR2 SYDVKM. Trimming took 5 bases from V and 7 from J, leaving 5 bases between them. CDR3 length: 10 residues.

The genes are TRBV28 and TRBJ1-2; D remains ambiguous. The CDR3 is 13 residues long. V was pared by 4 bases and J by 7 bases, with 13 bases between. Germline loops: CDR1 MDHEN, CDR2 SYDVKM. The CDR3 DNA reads TGTGCCAGCAGTTCGGCAGTGTTTGGTGGCTACACCTTC. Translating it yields CASSSAVFGGYTF.

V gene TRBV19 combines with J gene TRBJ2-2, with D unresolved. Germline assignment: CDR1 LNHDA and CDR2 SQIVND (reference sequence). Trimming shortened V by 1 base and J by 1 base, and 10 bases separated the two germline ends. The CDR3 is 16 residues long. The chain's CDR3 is CASSIGWGLNTGELFF. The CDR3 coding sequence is TGTGCCAGTAGTATAGGTTGGGGTTTGAACACCGGGGAGCTGTTTTTT.

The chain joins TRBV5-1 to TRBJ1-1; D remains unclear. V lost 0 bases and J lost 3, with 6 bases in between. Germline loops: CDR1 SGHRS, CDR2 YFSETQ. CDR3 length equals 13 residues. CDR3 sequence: CASSLVSYTEAFF. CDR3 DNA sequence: TGCGCCAGCAGCTTGGTTTCCTACACTGAAGCTTTCTTT.

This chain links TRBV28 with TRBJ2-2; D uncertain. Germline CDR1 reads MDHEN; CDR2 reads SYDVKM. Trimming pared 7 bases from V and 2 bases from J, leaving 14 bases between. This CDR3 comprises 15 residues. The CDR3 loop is CASTPLGSNTGELFF. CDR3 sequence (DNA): TGTGCCAGCACGCCGTTAGGGTCTAACACCGGGGAGCTGTTTTTT.

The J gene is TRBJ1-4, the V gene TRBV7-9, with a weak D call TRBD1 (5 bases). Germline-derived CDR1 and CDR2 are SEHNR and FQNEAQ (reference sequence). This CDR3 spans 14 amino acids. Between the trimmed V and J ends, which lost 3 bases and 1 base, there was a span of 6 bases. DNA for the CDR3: TGTGCCAGCAGCTTGGGGCGAACTAATGAAAAACTGTTTTTT. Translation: CASSLGRTNEKLFF.

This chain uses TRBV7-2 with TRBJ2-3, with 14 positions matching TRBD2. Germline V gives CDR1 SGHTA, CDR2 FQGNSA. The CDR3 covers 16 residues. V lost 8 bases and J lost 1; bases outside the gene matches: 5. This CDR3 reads CASRLAGGPGTDTQYF. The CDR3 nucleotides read TGTGCCAGCCGACTAGCGGGGGGGCCGGGCACAGATACGCAGTATTTT.

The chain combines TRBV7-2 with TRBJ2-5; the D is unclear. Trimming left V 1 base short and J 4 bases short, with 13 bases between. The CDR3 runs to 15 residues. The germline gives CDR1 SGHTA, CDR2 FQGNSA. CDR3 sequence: CASSLEHHLGETQYF. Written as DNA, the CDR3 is TGTGCCAGCAGCTTAGAACACCACCTGGGAGAGACCCAGTACTTC. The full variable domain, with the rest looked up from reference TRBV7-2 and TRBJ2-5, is GAGVSQSPSNKVTEKGKDVELRCDPISGHTALYWYRQSLGQGLEFLIYFQGNSAPDKSGLPSDRFSAERTGGSVSTLTIQRTQQEDSAVYLCASSLEHHLGETQYFGPGTRLLVL.

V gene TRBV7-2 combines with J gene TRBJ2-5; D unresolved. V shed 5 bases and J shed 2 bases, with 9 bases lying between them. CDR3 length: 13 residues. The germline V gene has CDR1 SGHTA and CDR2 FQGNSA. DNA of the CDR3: TGTGCCAGCAGCCCTAGTTTACAAGAGACCCAGTACTTC. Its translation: CASSPSLQETQYF. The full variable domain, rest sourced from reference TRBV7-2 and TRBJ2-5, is GAGVSQSPSNKVTEKGKDVELRCDPISGHTALYWYRQSLGQGLEFLIYFQGNSAPDKSGLPSDRFSAERTGGSVSTLTIQRTQQEDSAVYLCASSPSLQETQYFGPGTRLLVL.

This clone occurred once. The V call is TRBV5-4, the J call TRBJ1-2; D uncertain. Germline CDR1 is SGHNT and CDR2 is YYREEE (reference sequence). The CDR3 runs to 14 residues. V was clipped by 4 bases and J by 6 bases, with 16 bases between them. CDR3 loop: CASSPGPSAHGYTF. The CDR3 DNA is TGTGCCAGCAGCCCCGGGCCCTCCGCCCATGGCTACACCTTC.

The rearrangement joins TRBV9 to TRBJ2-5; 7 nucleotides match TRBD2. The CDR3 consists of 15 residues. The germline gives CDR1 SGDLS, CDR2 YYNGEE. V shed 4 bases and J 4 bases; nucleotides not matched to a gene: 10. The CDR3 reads CASSPLGGDAETQYF. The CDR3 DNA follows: TGTGCCAGCAGCCCTCTGGGAGGGGATGCAGAGACCCAGTACTTC.

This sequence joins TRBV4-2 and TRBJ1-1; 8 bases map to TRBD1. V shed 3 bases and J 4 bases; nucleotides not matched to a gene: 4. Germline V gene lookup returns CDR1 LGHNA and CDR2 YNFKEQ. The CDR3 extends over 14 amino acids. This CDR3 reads CASSQGDRLTEAFF. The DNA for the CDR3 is TGTGCCAGCAGCCAGGGGGACAGGCTCACTGAAGCTTTCTTT.

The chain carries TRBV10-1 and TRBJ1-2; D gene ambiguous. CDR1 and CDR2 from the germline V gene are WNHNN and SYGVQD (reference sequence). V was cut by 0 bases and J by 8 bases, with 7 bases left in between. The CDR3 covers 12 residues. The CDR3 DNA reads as TGCGCCAGCAGTGAGTCGGACGGAGGCTACACCTTC. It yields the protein CASSESDGGYTF.

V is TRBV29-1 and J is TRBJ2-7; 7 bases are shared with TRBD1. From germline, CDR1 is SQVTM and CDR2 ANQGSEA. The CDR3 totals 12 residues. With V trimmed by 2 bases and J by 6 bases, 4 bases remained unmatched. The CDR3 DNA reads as TGCAGCGTTGAACCGAGACAGGGCGAGCAGTACTTC. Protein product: CSVEPRQGEQYF.

The CDR3 loop reads CAWNPGLVETQYF. The CDR3 bases are TGTGCCTGGAACCCGGGACTAGTAGAGACCCAGTACTTC. The gene calls are TRBV30 and TRBJ2-5; the match to TRBD2 covers 8 bases. The V and J ends lost 4 bases and 4 bases, in that order; junction bases with no gene match: 5. The CDR3 is 13 residues long. Germline lookup yields CDR1 GTSNPN and CDR2 SVGIG (reference sequence).

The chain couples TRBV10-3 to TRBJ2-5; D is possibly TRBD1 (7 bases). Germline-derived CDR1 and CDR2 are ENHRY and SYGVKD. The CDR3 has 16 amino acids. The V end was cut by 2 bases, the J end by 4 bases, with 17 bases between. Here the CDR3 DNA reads TGTGCCATCAGTGAGAATGGAGGGACAGTAGGAGAGACCCAGTACTTC. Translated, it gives CAISENGGTVGETQYF.

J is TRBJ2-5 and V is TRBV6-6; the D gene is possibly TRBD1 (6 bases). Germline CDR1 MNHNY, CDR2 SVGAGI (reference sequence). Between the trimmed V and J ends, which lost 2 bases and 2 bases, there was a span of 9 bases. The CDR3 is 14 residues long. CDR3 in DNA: TGTGCCAGCAGTTACAGCCAGGGGCAAGAGACCCAGTACTTC. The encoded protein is CASSYSQGQETQYF.

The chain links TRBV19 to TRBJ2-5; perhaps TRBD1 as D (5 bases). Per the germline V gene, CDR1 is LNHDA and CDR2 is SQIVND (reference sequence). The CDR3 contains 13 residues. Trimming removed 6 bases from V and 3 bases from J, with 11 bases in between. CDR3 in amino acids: CASRARVKETQYF. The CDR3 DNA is TGTGCCAGTAGGGCCAGGGTAAAAGAGACCCAGTACTTC.

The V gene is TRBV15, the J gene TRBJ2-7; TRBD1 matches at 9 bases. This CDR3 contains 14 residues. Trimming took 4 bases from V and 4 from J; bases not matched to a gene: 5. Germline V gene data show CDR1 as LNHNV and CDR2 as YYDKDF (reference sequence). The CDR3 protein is CATSKVTGGYEQYF. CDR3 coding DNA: TGTGCCACCAGCAAGGTGACAGGGGGTTACGAGCAGTACTTC.

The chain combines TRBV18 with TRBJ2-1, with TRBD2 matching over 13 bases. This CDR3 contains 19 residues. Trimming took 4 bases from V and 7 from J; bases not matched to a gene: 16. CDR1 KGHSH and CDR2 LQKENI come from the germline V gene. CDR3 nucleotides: TGTGCCAGCTCACTATTATTCAGGACTAGCGGGGGATTGGCTAATGAGCAGTTCTTC. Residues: CASSLLFRTSGGLANEQFF.

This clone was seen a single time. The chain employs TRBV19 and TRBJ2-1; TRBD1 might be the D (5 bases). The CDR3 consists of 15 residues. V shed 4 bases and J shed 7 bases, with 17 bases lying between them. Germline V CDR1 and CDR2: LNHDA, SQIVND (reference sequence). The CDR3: CASSNRARVTNEQFF. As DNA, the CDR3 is TGTGCCAGTAGTAACCGGGCCAGGGTTACTAATGAGCAGTTCTTC.

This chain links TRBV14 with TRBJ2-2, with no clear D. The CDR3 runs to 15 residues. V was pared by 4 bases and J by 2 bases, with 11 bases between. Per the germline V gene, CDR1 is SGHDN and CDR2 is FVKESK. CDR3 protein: CASSLSWLNTGELFF. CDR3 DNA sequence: TGTGCCAGCAGCCTTAGCTGGTTAAACACCGGGGAGCTGTTTTTT.

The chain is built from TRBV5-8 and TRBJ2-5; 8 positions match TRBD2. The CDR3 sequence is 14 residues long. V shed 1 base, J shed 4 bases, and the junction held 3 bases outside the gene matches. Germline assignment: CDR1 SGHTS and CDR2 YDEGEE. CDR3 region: CASSLRGGRETQYF. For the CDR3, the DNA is TGTGCCAGCAGCTTGCGGGGGGGCCGAGAGACCCAGTACTTC. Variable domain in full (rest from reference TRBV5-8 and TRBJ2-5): EAGVTQSPTHLIKTRGQQATLRCSPISGHTSVYWYQQALGLGLQFLLWYDEGEERNRGNFPPRFSGRQFPNYSSELNVNALELEDSALYLCASSLRGGRETQYFGPGTRLLVL.

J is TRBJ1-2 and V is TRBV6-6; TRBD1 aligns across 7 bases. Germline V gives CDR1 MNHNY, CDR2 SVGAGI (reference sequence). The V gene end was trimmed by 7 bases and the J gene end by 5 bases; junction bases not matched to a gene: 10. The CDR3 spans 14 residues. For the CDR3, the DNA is TGTGCCAGCAAAAAGGGGGGACAGTCATATGGCTACACCTTC. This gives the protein CASKKGGQSYGYTF.

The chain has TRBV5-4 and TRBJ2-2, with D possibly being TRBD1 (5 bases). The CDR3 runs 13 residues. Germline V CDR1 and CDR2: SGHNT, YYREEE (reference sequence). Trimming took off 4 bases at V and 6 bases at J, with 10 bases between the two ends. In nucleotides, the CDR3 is TGTGCCAGCAGCCGACAGCGTCCCGGGGAGCTGTTTTTT. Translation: CASSRQRPGELFF.

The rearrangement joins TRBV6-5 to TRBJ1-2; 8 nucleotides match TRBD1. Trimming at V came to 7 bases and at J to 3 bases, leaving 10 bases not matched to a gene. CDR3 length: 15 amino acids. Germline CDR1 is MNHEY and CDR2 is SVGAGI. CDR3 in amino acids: CASKGGQAPHYGYTF. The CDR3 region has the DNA TGTGCCAGCAAGGGGGGACAGGCGCCTCACTATGGCTACACCTTC.

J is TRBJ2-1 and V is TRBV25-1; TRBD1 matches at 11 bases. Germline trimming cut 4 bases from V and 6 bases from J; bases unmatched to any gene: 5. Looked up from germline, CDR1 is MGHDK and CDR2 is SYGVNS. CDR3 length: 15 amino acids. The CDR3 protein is CASSGPGQGGNEQFF. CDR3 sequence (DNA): TGTGCCAGCAGTGGTCCGGGACAGGGGGGCAATGAGCAGTTCTTC.